This is a list of T cell receptor beta chains from one sample in a study of blood T cell repertoires in COVID-19. Method: immunoSEQ multiplex PCR; TCRdb's copy keeps in-frame clones and lacks some. Among 150,000 to 200,000 clones, roughly 90% were seen once, and the ten largest hold less than 25%. Sequencing input: peripheral blood. These receptors were taken from a man between 65 and 85 years old with active or convalescent COVID-19. The CDR3 runs from the conserved cysteine through the conserved F or W. The D gene is left open where the match is weak. Size tells how often a clone was seen (once, few, many) or the class of an expanded clone, and some rows leave it out.

V,D,size,J,CDR3,DNA
TRBV7-9,-,-,TRBJ1-1,CASSLLWQNTEAFF,TGTGCCAGCAGCTTATTATGGCAGAACACTGAAGCTTTCTTT
TRBV5-1,TRBD2,-,TRBJ2-5,CASSPRTSGRWQETQYF,TGCGCCAGCAGCCCCCGGACTAGCGGGAGGTGGCAAGAGACCCAGTACTTC
TRBV19,-,-,TRBJ1-1,CASSLQVDTEAFF,TGTGCCAGTAGTTTACAGGTCGACACTGAAGCTTTCTTT
TRBV7-9,-,-,TRBJ1-5,CASNSPGDYSNQPQHF,TGTGCCAGCAACAGTCCCGGGGATTATAGCAATCAGCCCCAGCATTTT
TRBV3-1/TRBV3-2,-,-,TRBJ1-1,CASSQVPGDTEAFF,TGTGCCAGCAGCCAGGTCCCAGGGGATACTGAAGCTTTCTTT
TRBV19,TRBD1,-,TRBJ2-7,CASSAQGAAYEQYF,TGTGCCAGTAGTGCACAGGGGGCCGCCTACGAGCAGTACTTC
TRBV10-1,-,-,TRBJ2-1,CASSESGAPYNEQFF,TGCGCCAGCAGTGAATCAGGGGCCCCCTACAATGAGCAGTTCTTC
TRBV14,-,-,TRBJ1-6,CASSQYRDTRSPLHF,TGTGCCAGCAGCCAATACCGGGACACTCGCTCACCCCTCCACTTT
TRBV29-1,-,-,TRBJ2-3,CSDRDWSTDTQYF,TGCAGCGACCGGGACTGGAGCACAGATACGCAGTATTTT
TRBV5-1,-,-,TRBJ1-4,CASSLEPGVWEKLFF,TGCGCTAGCAGCTTGGAGCCAGGGGTTTGGGAAAAACTGTTTTTT
TRBV12-2,-,-,TRBJ1-1,CASRQDRGSTEAFF,TGTGCAAGTCGCCAGGACAGGGGGAGCACTGAAGCTTTCTTT
TRBV14,TRBD2,few,TRBJ2-7,CASSQGAGGGTYEQYF,TGTGCCAGCAGCCAAGGGGCGGGAGGCGGAACCTACGAGCAGTACTTC
TRBV18,-,once,TRBJ2-2,CASSPKTGNTGELFF,TGTGCCAGCTCACCAAAGACAGGCAACACCGGGGAGCTGTTTTTT
TRBV27,-,-,TRBJ2-1,CASSSATSSYNEQFF,TGTGCCAGCAGTTCAGCAACTAGCTCCTACAATGAGCAGTTCTTC
TRBV15,-,-,TRBJ1-4,CATSRVPGATNEKLFF,TGTGCCACCAGCAGAGTCCCAGGCGCAACTAATGAAAAACTGTTTTTT
TRBV7-2,-,-,TRBJ2-5,CASSSQGGKQETQYF,TGTGCCAGCAGCTCCCAGGGTGGTAAACAAGAGACCCAGTACTTC
TRBV2,TRBD1,-,TRBJ2-1,CASSSTGGDEQFF,TGTGCCAGCAGCAGCACAGGGGGCGATGAGCAGTTCTTC
TRBV15,-,once,TRBJ2-3,CATSRELADTQYF,TGTGCCACCAGCAGAGAACTTGCAGATACGCAGTATTTT
TRBV27,-,-,TRBJ1-5,CASSLFGNQPQHF,TGTGCCAGCAGTTTATTCGGTAATCAGCCCCAGCATTTT
TRBV4-3,-,-,TRBJ1-5,CASSQAHTGNQPQHF,TGCGCCAGCAGCCAAGCTCATACGGGAAATCAGCCCCAGCATTTT
TRBV7-2,TRBD1,-,TRBJ2-5,CASSYNRGKETQYF,TGTGCCAGCAGCTACAACAGGGGTAAAGAGACCCAGTACTTC
TRBV5-4,TRBD2,-,TRBJ2-1,CASSLGGSSGTYNEQFF,TGTGCCAGCAGCTTGGGGGGGTCTAGCGGCACCTACAATGAGCAGTTCTTC
TRBV5-1,TRBD1,-,TRBJ1-2,CASSLGQGSNYGYTF,TGCGCCAGCAGCTTGGGACAGGGGTCTAACTATGGCTACACCTTC
TRBV9,-,-,TRBJ2-6,CASSAGVTGANVLTF,TGTGCCAGCAGCGCAGGGGTTACTGGGGCCAACGTCCTGACTTTC
TRBV6-5,TRBD1,-,TRBJ2-5,CASSTTGRKTQYF,TGTGCCAGCAGTACGACAGGGCGAAAGACCCAGTACTTC
TRBV7-9,-,once,TRBJ1-2,CASSPRRASGVNYGYTF,TGTGCCAGCAGCCCTAGAAGAGCCAGCGGGGTTAACTATGGCTACACCTTC
TRBV3-1/TRBV3-2,-,-,TRBJ1-1,CASSQDNGGTEAFF,TGTGCCAGCAGCCAAGATAACGGGGGGACTGAAGCTTTCTTT
TRBV12-5,-,-,TRBJ1-1,CASGPSGGTEAFF,TGTGCTAGTGGCCCCTCGGGGGGCACTGAAGCTTTCTTT
TRBV28,TRBD1,-,TRBJ1-2,CASSSAQGEINYGYTF,TGTGCCAGCAGTTCCGCTCAGGGGGAGATTAACTATGGCTACACCTTC
TRBV6-5,-,once,TRBJ2-2,CASSYDRRNTGELFF,TGTGCCAGCAGTTACGACAGAAGAAACACCGGGGAGCTGTTTTTT
TRBV3-1/TRBV3-2,-,-,TRBJ2-5,CASSPRNGGGRETQYF,TGTGCCAGCAGCCCTAGGAATGGAGGGGGCCGGGAGACCCAGTACTTC
TRBV18,-,-,TRBJ1-1,CASSPSRTVNTEAFF,TGTGCCAGCTCACCAAGCAGGACAGTGAACACTGAAGCTTTCTTT
TRBV9,-,-,TRBJ2-1,CASSVGEAGGQSEQFF,TGTGCCAGCAGCGTAGGTGAGGCGGGGGGACAGAGTGAGCAGTTCTTC
TRBV3-1/TRBV3-2,TRBD1,once,TRBJ1-5,CASSRSRGPNQPQHF,TGTGCCAGCAGCCGATCCAGGGGGCCGAATCAGCCCCAGCATTTT
TRBV7-2,-,-,TRBJ1-1,CASSYTGSRVRSEAFF,TGTGCCAGCAGCTACACAGGGTCGAGAGTTCGCTCTGAAGCTTTCTTT
TRBV3-1/TRBV3-2,-,-,TRBJ1-1,CASSQAQKGTGAFF,TGTGCCAGCAGCCAAGCCCAGAAAGGCACGGGAGCTTTCTTT
TRBV6-2/TRBV6-3,TRBD1,-,TRBJ2-3,CASSKQGGTDTQYF,TGTGCCAGCAGTAAACAGGGGGGCACAGATACGCAGTATTTT
TRBV5-4,-,-,TRBJ1-3,CASSLRAGSGNTIYF,TGTGCCAGCAGCTTGCGAGCAGGGTCTGGAAACACCATATATTTT
TRBV28,TRBD2,-,TRBJ2-2,CASSPPTSGAWGELFF,TGTGCCAGCAGTCCCCCGACTAGCGGGGCTTGGGGGGAGCTGTTTTTT
TRBV28,-,-,TRBJ1-5,CASRTGTRNQPQHF,TGTGCCAGCAGGACCGGGACACGCAATCAGCCCCAGCATTTT
TRBV5-1,-,-,TRBJ1-4,CASSSRGGGEKLFF,TGCGCCAGCAGCTCACGCGGGGGTGGTGAAAAACTGTTTTTT
TRBV5-8,TRBD1,-,TRBJ1-2,CASSFPFPGQTYPNYGYTF,TGTGCCAGCAGCTTCCCTTTTCCGGGACAGACTTATCCTAACTATGGCTACACCTTC
TRBV6-2/TRBV6-3,-,-,TRBJ1-5,CASSTANQPQHF,TGTGCCAGCAGTACAGCTAATCAGCCCCAGCATTTT
TRBV7-9,-,-,TRBJ2-2,CASSVGVGELFF,TGTGCCAGCAGCGTAGGAGTTGGGGAGCTGTTTTTT
TRBV7-2,-,-,TRBJ2-1,CASSTAGPIYNEQFF,TGTGCCAGCAGCACCGCGGGACCCATCTACAATGAGCAGTTCTTC
TRBV11-1,-,-,TRBJ2-4,CASSSMGSQKNIQYF,TGTGCCAGCAGCTCGATGGGGAGCCAAAAAAACATTCAGTACTTC
TRBV6-6,TRBD1,-,TRBJ2-2,CASSRDSNTGELFF,TGTGCCAGCAGCCGGGACAGCAACACCGGGGAGCTGTTTTTT
TRBV29-1,TRBD1,-,TRBJ1-1,CSVNRGDTEAFF,TGCAGCGTAAACAGGGGGGACACTGAAGCTTTCTTT
TRBV7-2,TRBD1,-,TRBJ2-1,CASRQAGTGFGNEQFF,TGTGCCAGCAGACAGGCGGGGACAGGGTTTGGCAATGAGCAGTTCTTC
TRBV9,TRBD1,-,TRBJ1-3,CASSNRGQGNTIYF,TGTGCCAGCAGCAACAGGGGGCAAGGAAACACCATATATTTT
TRBV6-5,-,-,TRBJ2-2,CASSYGGFGMTGELFF,TGTGCCAGCAGTTACGGAGGTTTCGGGATGACCGGGGAGCTGTTTTTT
TRBV19,TRBD1,-,TRBJ2-5,CASSISNRGSKETQYF,TGTGCCAGTAGTATTTCCAACAGGGGATCAAAAGAGACCCAGTACTTC
TRBV10-2,TRBD1,-,TRBJ2-2,CATLDRVNTGELFF,TGCGCCACCCTCGACAGGGTCAACACCGGGGAGCTGTTTTTT